This T cell receptor beta chain was recovered during a study of shared clonotypes between healthy human individuals (dated by TCRdb to about 2020). The study in broad terms: A couple of women and three men aged 18 to 49 years were included in the cohort. To estimate repertoire size and how much clonotypes are shared between individuals, the study performed deep sequencing of blood TCR repertoires from a few healthy adults. For each donor, three plates each were used for CD4 naive and CD4 memory, two plates were used for CD8 naive, and one plate was used for CD8 memory. Leukapheresis yielded between about 0.8 and 9.5 billion PBMCs per donor. Libraries were prepared and TCR repertoires were sequenced by different laboratories using diverse techniques, in order to increase sequencing depth and limit assay-specific biases. The paper as a whole reports these results and caveats: Even with the large sequencing depth, rarefaction of the sorted-subset datasets indicated that sequencing was incomplete. Sampling was limited to blood, and TCR repertoires in tissue likely differ from TCR repertoires in blood. Pairwise subsampling led to the expectation that sequencing depth would affect the degree of clonotype sharing among donors. The genetic and exposure-history diversity represented was limited by the small number of donors. When a few donors were compared, the shared fraction of clonotypes was around 5% for naive CD4, about 4% for naive CD8, 2.3% for memory CD4, and 0.35% to 0.4% for memory CD8. Estimated clonotype richness was generally larger for naive than for memory subsets. Compared with non-shared clonotypes, clonotypes shared by all four sorted-subset donors had higher generation probabilities.

The donors were healthy, HIV-negative adults who had no recently reported acute infections or vaccinations. Every donor was a Caucasian adult living in Nashville, Tennessee, USA. CD4+ T cells were enriched through magnetic negative selection, after which naive cells were positively selected on CD45RA and the remaining negative fraction served as the memory subset. Blood was obtained by leukapheresis, after which PBMCs were separated by Ficoll-Histopaque density gradient centrifugation and cryopreserved in liquid nitrogen vapor phase. Analytical flow cytometry was used to check the purity and quantity of every magnetically sorted T cell population. Genomic DNA was isolated from each sorted fraction and quantified by UV absorbance on a Nanodrop 2000c. The germline V gene specifies MNHNS as CDR1 and SASEGT as CDR2. From the cysteine up to the phenylalanine, the CDR3 has a length of 14 residues. The only DNA kept is the CDR3, 42 bases in frame from the first base. The junction shows trimming of 2 bases on V and 0 bases on J, plus 7 bases between the germline ends.

Using the deep immunoSEQ assay, multiplex PCR amplified TCR CDR3 regions from genomic DNA. For each cell subset, the extracted genomic DNA was distributed evenly across all wells of several immunoSEQ 96-well plates, and each plate served as one replicate. For sorted subsets, each replicate PCR was loaded with about 0.2 ug genomic DNA, equivalent to some 31,000 T cell genomes. Purified libraries were measured with a Qubit 3.0 fluorometer, size-checked on a Bioanalyzer 2100, and measured again with the KAPA Library Quantification kit. Every immunoSEQ 96-well plate was sequenced on a dedicated single-read 150-cycle Illumina NextSeq 550 flow cell. For the original study's pipeline: Because only junctional sequences without quality scores were contained in the immunoSEQ output, filtering matching that applied to full-length reads could not be performed. Sequences were annotated with PyIR, a Python wrapper for IgBLAST v1.9, and V/J genes and CDR3 were assigned using IMGT germline references. Any read was removed if the V/J assignment was weak (E-value above 1e-6), the CDR3 was missing, or the read contained stop codons, out-of-frame junctions, or ambiguous translated residues. V3J clonotypes were defined as sequences sharing the same inferred V gene, J gene, and CDR3 amino acid sequence. Percentage overlap between repertoires was computed as shared unique clonotypes divided by the size of the smaller repertoire. Repertoire richness was assessed with RTK rarefaction, the Chao1 estimator, and Recon v2.1 estimates of unobserved clonotypes. OLGA was used to compute generation probabilities for all TCRbeta clonotypes that the gDNA method yielded from a handful of donors. Entries here come from immuneACCESS through TCRdb and include only in-frame sequences with V and J called. Some clones fail to appear in such tables; in the studies checked, an unresolved V gene covers under half of the shortfall, and the cause of the remainder is unknown. V and J calls and clone size are copied from that table; D and trimming were computed from the DNA. Across this sample there are under 1,100,000 clones, with approximately 68% seen only once. The top ten clones comprise approximately 1.5% of the sample.

On this clone itself: Its cognate antigen has yet to be identified. Base quality data are lacking; no much larger clone is found one base away.

The sample comprised memory CD4+ T cells sorted from blood. This sample's cell subset or site label indicates: CD45RA-negative fraction. The V and J genes are TRBV6-1 and TRBJ1-2; the D gene remains uncertain. The TCR originated in a man between 18 and 35 years old in good health. The CDR3 protein: CASSEPGSNYGYTF. The nucleotides read TGTGCCAGCAGTGAACCCGGGTCTAACTATGGCTACACCTTC.